These 13 T cell receptor beta chains originate from one sample sequenced in a study of CD8 T cells in Susac syndrome. Random hexamers were used to reverse transcribe about 0.5 to 1 ug of RNA. TCRdb redid the calling of the immunoSEQ multiplex PCR reads with MiXCR, one entry per CDR3 protein. Here the sample spans under 550,000 distinct CDR3 sequences, about 85% being singletons. The source material was CD8+ T cells from PBMCs. Receptor source: a human donor with multiple sclerosis.

The V and J genes are TRBV27 and TRBJ2-7, with TRBD1 matching 8 bases. The germline gives CDR1 MNHEY, CDR2 SMNVEV (reference sequence). The CDR3 is 14 residues long. Germline trimming cut 6 bases from V and 2 bases from J; bases unmatched to any gene: 6. In DNA form, the CDR3 reads TGTGCCAGCAGCTGGGGACAGGCGCCCTACGAGCAGTACTTC. This translates into CASSWGQAPYEQYF.

The chain joins TRBV6-1 to TRBJ2-7; possibly TRBD1 or TRBD2 for D (6 bases each). Germline-derived CDR1 and CDR2 are MNHNS and SASEGT. The CDR3 spans 15 residues. The V end lost 7 bases, the J end lost 2 bases, and 18 bases lay between the germline ends. As DNA, the CDR3 is TGTGCCAGCACGTTTGCCGGGGGACAACCCTACGAGCAGTACTTC. Its translation is CASTFAGGQPYEQYF.

The chain has TRBV3-1 and TRBJ1-2; unclear D gene. The CDR3 totals 16 residues. Deletions cut 0 bases from V and 4 bases from J, with 15 bases between. Germline V CDR1 and CDR2: LGHDT, YNNKEL (reference sequence). The DNA for the CDR3 is TGTGCCAGCAGCCAAGAATTAGTTGCAGCTCGCTATGGCTACACCTTC. Amino acid sequence: CASSQELVAARYGYTF.

The CDR3 nucleotides are TGCAGTGCTAGGGTCCTACAGGGGTCCTCCCACACTGAAGCTTTCTTT. As protein: CSARVLQGSSHTEAFF. The V call is TRBV20-1, the J call TRBJ1-1, with 7 bases fitting TRBD1. J was trimmed by 3 bases and V by 3 bases; bases with no gene match: 13. CDR3 length: 16 residues. Germline V gives CDR1 DFQATT, CDR2 SNEGSKA (reference sequence).

The gene calls are TRBV2 and TRBJ2-7; 8 bases fit TRBD2. The trim removed 7 bases at V and 2 bases at J, leaving 7 bases unmatched. The germline CDR1 and CDR2 sequences are SNHLY and FYNNEI. The CDR3 has 14 amino acids. The CDR3 reads CASNRLANTYEQYF. The DNA for the CDR3 is TGTGCCAGCAATCGACTAGCGAACACCTACGAGCAGTACTTC.

DNA of the CDR3: TGCGCCAGCAGCCAAGAGTCCCTCTCCTACGAGCAGTACTTC. Encoded protein: CASSQESLSYEQYF. The chain has TRBV4-1 and TRBJ2-7, with unresolved D. The ends were cut back, 0 bases at V and 0 bases at J, with 6 bases in the middle. CDR3 size: 14 residues. Per the germline V gene, CDR1 is MGHRA and CDR2 is YSYEKL.

This clonotype came up a few times. The chain recombines TRBV9 with TRBJ2-7; D is perhaps TRBD1 or TRBD2 (6 bases each). The germline V gene encodes CDR1 SGDLS and CDR2 YYNGEE. The CDR3 runs 16 residues. V was cut by 4 bases and J by 7 bases, with 24 bases left in between. CDR3 DNA sequence: TGTGCCAGCAGCCCATCACAGGGATCCCCGGAGGGGGAGCAGTACTTC. It is translated as CASSPSQGSPEGEQYF. Looking up the rest from reference TRBV9 and TRBJ2-7 gives the full variable domain: DSGVTQTPKHLITATGQRVTLRCSPRSGDLSVYWYQQSLDQGLQFLIQYYNGEERAKGNILERFSAQQFPDLHSELNLSSLELGDSALYFCASSPSQGSPEGEQYFGPGTRLTVT.

The V call is TRBV4-1, the J call TRBJ2-3; 8 positions agree with TRBD2. J was trimmed by 4 bases and V by 1 base; bases with no gene match: 7. CDR1 and CDR2 (germline): MGHRA, YSYEKL. This CDR3 comprises 16 residues. The CDR3 spells CASSQGGGLGPDTQYF. The DNA for the CDR3 is TGCGCCAGCAGCCAAGGCGGGGGGCTTGGCCCAGATACGCAGTATTTT.

The chain is built from TRBV7-9 and TRBJ2-1; 10 nucleotides line up with TRBD1. Germline CDR1 SEHNR, CDR2 FQNEAQ (reference sequence). V lost 0 bases to trimming and J lost 4 bases; unmatched junction nucleotides: 3. This CDR3 has 16 residues. In nucleotides, the CDR3 is TGTGCCAGCAGCTTAGCTGTGGGACAGGGGTACAATGAGCAGTTCTTC. Residues: CASSLAVGQGYNEQFF.

The chain carries TRBV6-2 or TRBV6-3 and TRBJ2-7; TRBD2 aligns across 12 bases. Germline lookup yields CDR1 MNHEY and CDR2 SVGEGT. CDR3 length equals 16 residues. V was clipped by 0 bases and J by 2 bases; unmatched bases: 2. The CDR3 region is CASSYSRTSGAYEQYF. CDR3 bases: TGTGCCAGCAGTTACTCGAGGACTAGCGGGGCCTACGAGCAGTACTTC.

The gene calls are TRBV20-1 and TRBJ1-1; maybe TRBD1 (6 bases). Trimming left V 2 bases short and J 1 base short, with 8 bases between. CDR1 is DFQATT, CDR2 SNEGSKA, per germline (reference sequence). CDR3 size: 13 residues. The CDR3 is CSARKQGNTEAFF. The CDR3 bases are TGCAGTGCTAGAAAACAGGGGAACACTGAAGCTTTCTTT.

The chain recombines TRBV4-1 with TRBJ2-2; TRBD2 is a possible D gene (6 bases). This CDR3 region has 16 residues. From germline, CDR1 is MGHRA and CDR2 YSYEKL. V was trimmed by 4 bases and J by 0 bases, leaving 12 bases between them. CDR3: CASSPPGLPNTGELFF. The CDR3 nucleotides are TGCGCCAGCAGCCCCCCGGGACTGCCGAACACCGGGGAGCTGTTTTTT.

The chain carries TRBV13 and TRBJ1-1; a possible D gene is TRBD1 (6 bases). V lost 5 bases to trimming and J lost 2 bases, with 12 bases between them. This CDR3 contains 14 residues. Per germline, CDR1 PRHDT and CDR2 FYEKMQ (reference sequence). CDR3 bases: TGTGCCAGCAGCATTCTACAGGGTAACACTGAAGCTTTCTTT. Protein product: CASSILQGNTEAFF. Full variable domain (outside the CDR3, taken from reference TRBV13 and TRBJ1-1): AAGVIQSPRHLIKEKRETATLKCYPIPRHDTVYWYQQGPGQDPQFLISFYEKMQSDKGSIPDRFSAQQFSDYHSELNMSSLELGDSALYFCASSILQGNTEAFFGQGTRLTVV.